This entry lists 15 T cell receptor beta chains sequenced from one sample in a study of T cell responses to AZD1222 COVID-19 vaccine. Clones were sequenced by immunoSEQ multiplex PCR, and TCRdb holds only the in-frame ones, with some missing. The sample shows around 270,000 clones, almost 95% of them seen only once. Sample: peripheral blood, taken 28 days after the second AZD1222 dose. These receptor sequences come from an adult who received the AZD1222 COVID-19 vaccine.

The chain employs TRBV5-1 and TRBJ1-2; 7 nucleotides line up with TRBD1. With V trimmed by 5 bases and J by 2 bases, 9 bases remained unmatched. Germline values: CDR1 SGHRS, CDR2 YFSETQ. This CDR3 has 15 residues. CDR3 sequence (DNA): TGCGCCAGCAGTAGCGATCCGGGACAGAACTATGGCTACACCTTC. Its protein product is CASSSDPGQNYGYTF.

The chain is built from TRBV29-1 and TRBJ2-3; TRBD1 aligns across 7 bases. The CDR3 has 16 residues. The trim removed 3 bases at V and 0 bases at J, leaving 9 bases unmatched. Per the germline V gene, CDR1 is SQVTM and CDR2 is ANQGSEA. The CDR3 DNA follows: TGCAGCGTTGATGGAGTAGGACAGGCTAGCACAGATACGCAGTATTTT. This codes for CSVDGVGQASTDTQYF.

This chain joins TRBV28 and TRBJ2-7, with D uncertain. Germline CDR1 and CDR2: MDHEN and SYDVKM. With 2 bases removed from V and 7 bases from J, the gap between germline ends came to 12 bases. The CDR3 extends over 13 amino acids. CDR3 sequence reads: CASSLQAFLEQYF. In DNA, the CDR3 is TGTGCCAGCAGTTTACAGGCCTTCTTAGAGCAGTACTTC.

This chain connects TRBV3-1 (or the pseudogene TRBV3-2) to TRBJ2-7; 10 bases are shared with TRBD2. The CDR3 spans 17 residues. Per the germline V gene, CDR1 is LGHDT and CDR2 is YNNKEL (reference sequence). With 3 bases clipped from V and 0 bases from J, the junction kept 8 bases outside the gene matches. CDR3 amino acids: CASSQESSGRVSYEQYF. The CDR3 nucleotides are TGTGCCAGCAGCCAGGAATCGAGCGGGAGGGTCTCCTACGAGCAGTACTTC.

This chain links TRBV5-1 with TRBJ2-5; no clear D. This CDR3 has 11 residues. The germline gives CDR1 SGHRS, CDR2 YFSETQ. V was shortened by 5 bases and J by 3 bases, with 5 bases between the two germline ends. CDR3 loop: CASSNEETQYF. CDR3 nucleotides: TGCGCCAGCAGTAACGAAGAGACCCAGTACTTC.

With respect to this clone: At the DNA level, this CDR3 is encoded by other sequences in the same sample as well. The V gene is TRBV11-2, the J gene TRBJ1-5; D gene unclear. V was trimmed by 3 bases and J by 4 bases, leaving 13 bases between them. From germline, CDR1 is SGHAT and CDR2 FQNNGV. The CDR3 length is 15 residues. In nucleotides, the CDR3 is TGTGCCAGCAGCTTCGATCCGGGTCCAAATCAGCCCCAGCATTTT. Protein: CASSFDPGPNQPQHF.

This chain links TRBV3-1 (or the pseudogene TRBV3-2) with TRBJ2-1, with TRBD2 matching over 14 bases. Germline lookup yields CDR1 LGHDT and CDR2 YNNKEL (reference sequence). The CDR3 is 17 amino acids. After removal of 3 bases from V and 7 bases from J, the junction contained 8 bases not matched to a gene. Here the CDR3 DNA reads TGTGCCAGCAGCCATAGACTAGCGGGAGGGCCGGGGAATGAGCAGTTCTTC. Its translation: CASSHRLAGGPGNEQFF.

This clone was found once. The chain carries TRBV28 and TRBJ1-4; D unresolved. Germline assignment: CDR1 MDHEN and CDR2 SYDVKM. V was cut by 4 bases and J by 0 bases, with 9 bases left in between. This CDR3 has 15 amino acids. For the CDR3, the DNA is TGTGCCAGCAGTTCACAGTTTGCAACTAATGAAAAACTGTTTTTT. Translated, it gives CASSSQFATNEKLFF.

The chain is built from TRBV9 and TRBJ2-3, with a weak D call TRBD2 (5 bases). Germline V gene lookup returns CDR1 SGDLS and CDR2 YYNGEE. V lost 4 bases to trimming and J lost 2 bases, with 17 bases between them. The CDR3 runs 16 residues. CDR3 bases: TGTGCCAGCAGCCCCCGAGGAGCGGACCTCACAGATACGCAGTATTTT. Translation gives CASSPRGADLTDTQYF.

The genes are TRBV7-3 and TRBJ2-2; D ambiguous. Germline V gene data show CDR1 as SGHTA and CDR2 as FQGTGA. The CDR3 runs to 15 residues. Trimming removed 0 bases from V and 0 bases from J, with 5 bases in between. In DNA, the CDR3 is TGTGCCAGCAGCTTAACCGGTCCGAACACCGGGGAGCTGTTTTTT. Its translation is CASSLTGPNTGELFF. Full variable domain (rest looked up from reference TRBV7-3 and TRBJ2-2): GAGVSQTPSNKVTEKGKYVELRCDPISGHTALYWYRQSLGQGPEFLIYFQGTGAADDSGLPNDRFFAVRPEGSVSTLKIQRTERGDSAVYLCASSLTGPNTGELFFGEGSRLTVL.

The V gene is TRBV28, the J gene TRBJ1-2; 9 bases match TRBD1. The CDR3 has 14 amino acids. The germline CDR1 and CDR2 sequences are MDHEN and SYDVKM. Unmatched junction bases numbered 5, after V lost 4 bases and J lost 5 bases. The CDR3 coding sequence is TGTGCCAGCAGTTCCGGGACAGGGACTTATGGCTACACCTTC. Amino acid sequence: CASSSGTGTYGYTF.

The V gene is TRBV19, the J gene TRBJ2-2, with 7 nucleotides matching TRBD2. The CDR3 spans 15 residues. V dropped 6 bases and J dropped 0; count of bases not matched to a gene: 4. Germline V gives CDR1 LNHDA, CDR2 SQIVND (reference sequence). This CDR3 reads CASRLGGANTGELFF. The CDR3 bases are TGTGCCAGTAGACTGGGAGGGGCGAACACCGGGGAGCTGTTTTTT.

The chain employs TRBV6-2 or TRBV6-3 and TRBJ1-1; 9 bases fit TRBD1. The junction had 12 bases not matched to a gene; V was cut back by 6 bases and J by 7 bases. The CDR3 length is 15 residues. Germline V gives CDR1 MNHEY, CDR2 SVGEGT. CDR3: CASSEQGAREFEAFF. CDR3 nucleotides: TGTGCCAGCAGCGAACAGGGGGCGCGGGAGTTTGAAGCTTTCTTT.

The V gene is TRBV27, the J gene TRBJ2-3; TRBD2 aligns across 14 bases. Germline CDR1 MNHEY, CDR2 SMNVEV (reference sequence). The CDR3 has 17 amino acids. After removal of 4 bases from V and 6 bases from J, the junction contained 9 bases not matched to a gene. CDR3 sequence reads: CASSSGLAGARSDTQYF. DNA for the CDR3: TGTGCCAGCAGTTCGGGACTAGCGGGGGCAAGATCTGATACGCAGTATTTT.

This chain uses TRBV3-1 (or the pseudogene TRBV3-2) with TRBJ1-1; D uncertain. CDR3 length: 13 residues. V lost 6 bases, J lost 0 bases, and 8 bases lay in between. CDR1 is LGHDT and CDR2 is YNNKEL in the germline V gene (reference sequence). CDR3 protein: CASRPSLNTEAFF. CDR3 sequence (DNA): TGTGCCAGCAGGCCCTCGTTGAACACTGAAGCTTTCTTT.